This TCR beta chain was sequenced during a study of blood T cells in healthy people across ages. Sample-barcoded 5' priming and a J-beta primer mix drove a second PCR of about 6 to 11 cycles. Sequencing recovered at least 2.5 million CDR3-containing paired-end reads from each sample. TCRdb redid the calling of the 5' RACE reads with MiXCR, one entry per CDR3 protein. Altogether around 850,000 distinct CDR3 sequences are present, under 40% being singletons, with the ten largest covering 10% to 15%. Study-level results: Because donor CMV status was unknown, expanded clonotype changes were possibly confounded. Older age went with lower TCR beta diversity per million T cells, in a roughly linear way.

CDR1 is SGHRS, CDR2 YFSETQ, per germline. The V end lost 4 bases, the J end lost 0 bases, and 8 bases lay between the germline ends. CDR3 length: 14 residues. There are a few counts of this clonotype. Its antigen is unidentified. Sequenced: blood. The origin of this receptor is a man aged 18 to 30 in good health. The genes are TRBV5-1 and TRBJ2-1; D remains unclear. The CDR3 coding sequence is TGCGCCAGCAGCCTCCACAGCTCCTACAATGAGCAGTTCTTC. It is translated as CASSLHSSYNEQFF.